Many counts were recorded for the clone carrying this T cell receptor (beta chain). Antigen specificity is unknown. This beta chain turned up in a library designed for alpha chains; as an off-target read, its abundance says little. Every molecule of TCR cDNA had its own unique molecular identifier. From the 5' RACE reads, TCRdb called clonotypes with MiXCR, one entry per CDR3 protein. Counted here are under 9,000 distinct CDR3 sequences, about an eighth occurring once; the ten biggest clones make up 7.5% to 10%. Germline V gene sequence: CDR1 SGHRS, CDR2 YFSETQ. The CDR3 has 17 amino acids. Trimming removed 2 bases from V and 4 bases from J; junction bases left unmatched: 3. Time point denoted: sample taken at primary tumor resection. Donors were around 70 untreated early-stage non-small cell lung cancer patients. The data were taken from a study of spatial heterogeneity in lung cancer. About the research overall: Detection of beta-chain sequences consistently exceeded that of alpha-chain sequences. The mean occurrence of each unique TCR and UMI combination in raw reads exceeded eight.

Overall study results and limits: Counts of expanded intratumoral alpha and beta TCRs tracked tumor mutation counts.

The clonotype originates from a male donor with early-stage non-small cell lung cancer. The chain carries TRBV5-1 and TRBJ2-2; 15 bases map to TRBD2. The material was lung tumor tissue, obtained at surgery. The CDR3 is CASSFGTSGGFTGELFF. CDR3 in DNA: TGCGCCAGCAGCTTTGGGACTAGCGGGGGGTTCACCGGGGAGCTGTTTTTT. Based on the CDR3 plus reference TRBV5-1 and TRBJ2-2, the full variable domain is KAGVTQTPRYLIKTRGQQVTLSCSPISGHRSVSWYQQTPGQGLQFLFEYFSETQRNKGNFPGRFSGRQFSNSRSEMNVSTLELGDSALYLCASSFGTSGGFTGELFFGEGSRLTVL.